The 20 T cell receptor beta chains below were found in one sample sequenced in a study of CD8 T cells in ankylosing spondylitis. TCRdb independently ran MiXCR on the 5' RACE reads; one entry per CDR3 protein. The sample includes under 150,000 distinct CDR3 sequences, over 7% of them seen just once. The sequencing input was blood, either unsorted or a sorted T cell fraction (not recorded which). Receptor source: a male donor with ankylosing spondylitis or in good health (not recorded which).

This clonotype was picked up many times. The chain carries TRBV5-1 and TRBJ2-5; 8 bases agree with TRBD2. Germline V CDR1 and CDR2: SGHRS, YFSETQ. J gave up 7 bases and V 4 bases, and 9 bases lay outside the gene matches. This CDR3 spans 14 amino acids. The DNA of the CDR3 is TGCGCCAGCAGCCCCGGACTAGCTGGAGGGACCCAGTACTTC. Its translation: CASSPGLAGGTQYF. Combining the CDR3 with reference TRBV5-1 and TRBJ2-5 gives the whole variable domain KAGVTQTPRYLIKTRGQQVTLSCSPISGHRSVSWYQQTPGQGLQFLFEYFSETQRNKGNFPGRFSGRQFSNSRSEMNVSTLELGDSALYLCASSPGLAGGTQYFGPGTRLLVL.

This clonotype has a handful of counts. The chain is built from TRBV28 and TRBJ2-5; maybe TRBD2 (6 bases). Germline V gene lookup returns CDR1 MDHEN and CDR2 SYDVKM. This CDR3 is built from 12 residues. V was shortened by 8 bases and J by 5 bases, with 12 bases between the two germline ends. CDR3 in amino acids: CASQRVSETQYF. The CDR3 DNA reads TGTGCCAGCCAGCGGGTGTCGGAGACCCAGTACTTC.

This clonotype occurred many times. This chain connects TRBV7-2 to TRBJ2-3; D not resolved. Germline CDR1 and CDR2: SGHTA and FQGNSA. Trimming cost V 3 bases and J 3 bases, with 10 bases left between them. This CDR3 has 14 amino acids. The CDR3: CASSFRSRTDTQYF. The CDR3 DNA follows: TGTGCCAGCAGCTTTAGATCTAGGACAGATACGCAGTATTTT. Using reference TRBV7-2 and TRBJ2-3 for the parts outside the CDR3, the full variable domain is GAGVSQSPSNKVTEKGKDVELRCDPISGHTALYWYRQSLGQGLEFLIYFQGNSAPDKSGLPSDRFSAERTGGSVSTLTIQRTQQEDSAVYLCASSFRSRTDTQYFGPGTRLTVL.

This rearrangement joins TRBV6-2 or TRBV6-3 to TRBJ2-1, with D perhaps TRBD1 (5 bases). V was clipped by 3 bases and J by 12 bases, with 18 bases between them. The germline CDR1 and CDR2 sequences are MNHEY and SVGEGT. The CDR3 runs 14 residues. CDR3 protein: CASSYDSQQQGQFF. In DNA form, the CDR3 reads TGTGCCAGCAGTTATGACAGCCAACAGCAAGGGCAGTTCTTC.

On this clonotype itself: A much larger clone differs by one base, so this may be a read error. The genes are TRBV2 and TRBJ1-1, with D unclear. Per the germline V gene, CDR1 is SNHLY and CDR2 is FYNNEI. The CDR3 contains 13 residues. Trimming took off 5 bases at V and 2 bases at J, with 9 bases between the two ends. CDR3 sequence (DNA): TGTGCCAGCAGTCAAGTGCCTAACACTGAAGCTTTCTTT. Residues: CASSQVPNTEAFF.

This clonotype has a count of ten or more. The chain joins TRBV18 to TRBJ2-5; D remains ambiguous. Germline CDR1 KGHSH, CDR2 LQKENI. The V end was cut by 2 bases, the J end by 1 base, with 5 bases between. This CDR3 is 13 amino acids long. The CDR3 region is CASSPGSQETQYF. The CDR3 bases are TGTGCCAGCTCACCAGGCAGCCAAGAGACCCAGTACTTC.

This clonotype was counted ten times or more. The genes are TRBV18 and TRBJ2-2, with D tentatively TRBD1 (6 bases). Per germline, CDR1 KGHSH and CDR2 LQKENI. The CDR3 spans 16 residues. Trimming cost V 6 bases and J 0 bases, with 14 bases left between them. In DNA, the CDR3 is TGTGCCAGCTCCCCCGGCGGACAGACGAACACCGGGGAGCTGTTTTTT. It codes for CASSPGGQTNTGELFF.

In its sample, this clonotype was seen a few times. The CDR3 sequence: CSARDGQDYYEQYF. CDR3 DNA sequence: TGCAGTGCTAGAGACGGACAGGACTACTACGAGCAGTACTTC. The chain links TRBV20-1 to TRBJ2-7; D may be TRBD1 (7 bases). The CDR3 length is 14 residues. Trimming shortened V by 0 bases and J by 3 bases, and 12 bases separated the two germline ends. CDR1 DFQATT and CDR2 SNEGSKA come from the germline V gene (reference sequence).

V and J are TRBV6-5 and TRBJ2-1; no firm D call. This CDR3 has 12 residues. The germline V gene has CDR1 MNHEY and CDR2 SVGAGI. V gave up 6 bases and J gave up 12 bases, with 15 bases separating them. The CDR3 protein is CASSPDPPGQFF. The CDR3 DNA reads TGTGCCAGCAGCCCAGACCCACCCGGGCAGTTCTTC.

This clonotype was counted many times. The chain combines TRBV3-1 with TRBJ2-1, with D hard to call. The V and J ends lost 3 bases and 5 bases respectively, with 8 bases between them. CDR3 length: 13 amino acids. The germline gives CDR1 LGHDT, CDR2 YNNKEL (reference sequence). The chain's CDR3 is CASSHDLDNEQFF. As DNA, the CDR3 is TGTGCCAGCAGCCACGATCTAGACAATGAGCAGTTCTTC.

The J gene is TRBJ2-1, the V gene TRBV6-4; tentatively, D is TRBD2 (5 bases). The V end lost 5 bases, the J end lost 5 bases, and 10 bases lay between the germline ends. CDR1 is MRHNA, CDR2 SNTAGT, per germline. There are 13 residues in the CDR3. The CDR3 loop is CASSRGADNEQFF. The CDR3 DNA reads TGTGCCAGCAGTCGGGGAGCCGACAATGAGCAGTTCTTC.

This clonotype was picked up many times. This chain connects TRBV12-3 or TRBV12-4 to TRBJ2-7, with 8 bases aligning to TRBD1. CDR3 length: 12 residues. With 9 bases clipped from V and 4 bases from J, the junction kept 5 bases outside the gene matches. CDR3 nucleotide sequence: TGTGCCAGTATGGGACAGGTTTACGAGCAGTACTTC. Protein sequence: CASMGQVYEQYF.

In its sample, this clonotype was seen many times. The rearrangement links TRBV29-1 to TRBJ2-5; D uncertain. Germline V gene sequence: CDR1 SQVTM, CDR2 ANQGSEA. The V end lost 1 base, the J end lost 1 base, and 10 bases lay between the germline ends. The CDR3 totals 14 residues. CDR3 loop: CSVEVASLQETQYF. In nucleotides, the CDR3 is TGCAGCGTTGAAGTAGCCAGTCTCCAAGAGACCCAGTACTTC.

This clonotype was seen many times. The chain links TRBV29-1 to TRBJ2-5; 7 positions match TRBD1. Germline CDR1 is SQVTM and CDR2 is ANQGSEA. V lost 3 bases to trimming and J lost 6 bases; unmatched junction nucleotides: 7. The CDR3 consists of 13 residues. CDR3 sequence: CSVEFRGPKTQYF. DNA for the CDR3: TGCAGCGTTGAGTTTAGGGGGCCGAAGACCCAGTACTTC.

The CDR3 sequence is CASRVETGRTDTQYF. The CDR3 DNA follows: TGTGCCAGCAGGGTAGAGACAGGGCGCACAGATACGCAGTATTTT. The chain joins TRBV7-2 to TRBJ2-3; the match to TRBD1 covers 7 bases. V gave up 6 bases and J gave up 1 base; unmatched junction bases: 7. Looked up from germline, CDR1 is SGHTA and CDR2 is FQGNSA. The CDR3 sequence is 15 residues long.

The sample holds many counts of this clonotype. The CDR3 sequence is CASSQGTRVRVEQYF. DNA of the CDR3: TGCGCCAGCAGCCAAGGCACCAGGGTCCGAGTCGAGCAGTACTTC. This sequence joins TRBV4-3 and TRBJ2-7; the D gene is possibly TRBD1 (5 bases). Germline V lookup: CDR1 LGHNA, CDR2 YSLEER. The V end lost 1 base, the J end lost 6 bases, and 16 bases lay between the germline ends. This CDR3 has 15 residues.

The rearrangement uses TRBV29-1 and TRBJ2-7, with D unresolved. The germline V gene has CDR1 SQVTM and CDR2 ANQGSEA. The ends were cut back, 5 bases at V and 5 bases at J, with 13 bases in the middle. CDR3 length equals 12 residues. CDR3 region: CSVTQVSNEQYF. CDR3 bases: TGCAGCGTTACCCAGGTTTCTAACGAGCAGTACTTC.

This clonotype was seen ten or more times. This chain uses TRBV20-1 with TRBJ2-7; TRBD1 aligns across 10 bases. Per the germline V gene, CDR1 is DFQATT and CDR2 is SNEGSKA (reference sequence). V lost 6 bases and J lost 0; bases outside the gene matches: 5. This CDR3 has 14 amino acids. The CDR3 here is CSATGTGVSYEQYF. The CDR3 DNA follows: TGCAGTGCCACCGGGACAGGGGTCTCCTACGAGCAGTACTTC.

This clonotype was counted ten times or more. V gene TRBV12-3 or TRBV12-4 combines with J gene TRBJ2-3; tentatively, D is TRBD1 or TRBD2 (5 bases each). V was pared by 3 bases and J by 1 base, with 8 bases between. The CDR3 has 14 amino acids. The CDR3 bases are TGTGCCAGCAGTTTTCGGGGACGCACAGATACGCAGTATTTT. Its translation is CASSFRGRTDTQYF.

In its sample, this clonotype was seen many times. The V and J genes are TRBV11-3 and TRBJ2-1; 12 bases agree with TRBD2. The CDR3 contains 17 residues. Germline CDR1 and CDR2: SGHNT and YENEEA. Trimming cost V 0 bases and J 5 bases; bases outside gene matches: 5. Here the CDR3 reads CASSLERLAGGDNEQFF. Here the CDR3 DNA reads TGTGCCAGCAGCTTAGAGCGGCTAGCGGGAGGGGACAATGAGCAGTTCTTC.